Each of the 5 T cell receptor beta chains below was sequenced from the same sample in a study of shared clonotypes between healthy human individuals. Naive-designated CD8 cells lacked CD45RO, were positively enriched for CCR7, and omitted terminally differentiated effector memory CD45RA+ cells. Libraries were prepared by immunoSEQ multiplex PCR; TCRdb keeps only in-frame clonotypes and omits some of them. The table has some 2 million clones, 85% to 95% seen once. The specimen sequenced was naive CD8+ T cells sorted from blood. Receptor source: a young man in good health.

The rearrangement joins TRBV7-2 to TRBJ2-1; D is tentatively TRBD1 or TRBD2 (7 bases each). The V and J ends lost 5 bases and 5 bases respectively, with 22 bases between them. Germline V lookup: CDR1 SGHTA, CDR2 FQGNSA. This CDR3 region has 17 residues. Here the CDR3 DNA reads TGTGCCAGCAGCCCCAGGGGAGGGGACAGTGAAGACAATGAGCAGTTCTTC. It specifies CASSPRGGDSEDNEQFF.

J is TRBJ2-7 and V is TRBV27; TRBD2 is a possible D gene (5 bases). The CDR3 has 14 amino acids. Germline V lookup: CDR1 MNHEY, CDR2 SMNVEV (reference sequence). V was cut by 8 bases and J by 5 bases, with 19 bases left in between. CDR3: CASRHGDFLDEQYF. The CDR3 region has the DNA TGTGCCAGCCGTCACGGGGATTTCTTGGACGAGCAGTACTTC.

V is TRBV7-2 and J is TRBJ2-7; tentative D call: TRBD1 (6 bases). The length of the CDR3 is 15 residues. Germline V gives CDR1 SGHTA, CDR2 FQGNSA. Between the trimmed V and J ends, which lost 0 bases and 2 bases, there was a span of 11 bases. As DNA, the CDR3 is TGTGCCAGCAGCTTAGCCATGGACAGTCCCTACGAGCAGTACTTC. Protein: CASSLAMDSPYEQYF.

This clone was detected only once. V is TRBV10-2 and J is TRBJ2-5; D is possibly TRBD1 or TRBD2 (5 bases each). Germline V gives CDR1 WSHSY, CDR2 SAAADI. CDR3 length: 14 residues. Trimming stripped 0 bases from V and 0 bases from J, with 5 bases between. The CDR3 loop is CASSESGHQETQYF. CDR3 DNA sequence: TGCGCCAGCAGTGAGTCGGGACACCAAGAGACCCAGTACTTC.

The V and J genes are TRBV18 and TRBJ2-5; 10 bases line up with TRBD2. The ends lost 3 bases at V and 1 base at J; junction bases unmatched: 5. From germline, CDR1 is KGHSH and CDR2 LQKENI. The CDR3 loop spans 16 amino acids. The CDR3 sequence: CASSPELAGSQETQYF. Written as DNA, the CDR3 is TGTGCCAGCTCACCGGAACTAGCGGGGAGCCAAGAGACCCAGTACTTC. The whole variable domain, filled in from reference TRBV18 and TRBJ2-5, reads NAGVMQNPRHLVRRRGQEARLRCSPMKGHSHVYWYRQLPEEGLKFMVYLQKENIIDESGMPKERFSAEFPKEGPSILRIQQVVRGDSAAYFCASSPELAGSQETQYFGPGTRLLVL.